Given below is one T cell receptor beta chain in context. The PCR had 60 Vbeta and 13 Jbeta primers. The data were produced by immunoSEQ multiplex PCR, yet TCRdb's version contains in-frame clones alone and is incomplete. The listing records 45,000 or so clones. Nominally healthy donors were sampled, though unrecorded immune exposures were likely. This specimen belongs to a study of cytomegalovirus exposure and HLA in healthy donors. Sequencing was performed on PBMCs. The TCR originated in a male donor in good health and CMV-seronegative.

CDR3 loop: CASSGGTGKGYEQYF. CDR3 bases: TGTGCCAGCTCAGGGGGGACAGGGAAGGGCTACGAGCAGTACTTC. The chain uses TRBV18 and TRBJ2-7; TRBD1 matches 9 bases. The junction had 8 bases not matched to a gene; V was cut back by 5 bases and J by 3 bases. This CDR3 has 15 residues. Germline V gives CDR1 KGHSH, CDR2 LQKENI.